Here is one TCR beta chain with its context. Ten or more counts support this clonotype. The antigen it binds to is not known. No base qualities exist here, and no much larger clone lies one base off it. Trimming removed 4 bases from V and 3 bases from J, leaving 19 bases between the germline ends. CDR1 and CDR2 are read off the germline V gene (reference sequence) as PRHDT and FYEKMQ. From its cysteine to its phenylalanine, the CDR3 spans 16 amino acids. Of the read, only the CDR3 DNA is kept; its 48 bases are in frame from base 1. The source of the sample is a study of tumor and adjacent non-tumor tissue in lung cancer (dated by TCRdb to 2016 to 2019). About the full investigation: Of the cohort, 11 to 12 patients had adenocarcinoma, 2 had squamous cell carcinoma and 1 had small cell lung cancer. Among the approximately 15 patients, ages ranged from roughly 31 to 80 years, approximately ten were men and 5 were women, and disease was TNM stage I to III. Sequencing generated a total of 95 million to 150 million productive TCRbeta reads, averaging roughly 4.2 million reads per sample. The study compared bulk TCRbeta repertoires between lung tumor tissue and matched distant non-tumor lung tissue from over 13 lung cancer patients. For each patient, one tumor sample and one normal lung sample were taken, giving approximately 33 paired specimens that underwent TCRbeta CDR3 sequencing. Broader findings and caveats from the paper: Peripheral blood was not sequenced, so blood TCRbeta repertoires in these lung cancer patients were not examined. The methods do not name the sequencing platform or mention unique molecular identifiers. Younger patients had significantly higher TCR diversity, and higher tumor TCR diversity was associated with shorter overall and disease-free survival. Only around 14 patients were in the cohort, and the authors stated that larger samples and more detailed clinical data are needed. The top 100 clones made up a significantly larger cumulative share of the repertoire in normal lung than in tumor tissue. Tumor tissue showed significantly greater TCR diversity (inverse Simpson) than normal lung tissue (around 450 vs 150, P = 0.0075, Mann-Whitney U test).

The library was generated by multiplex PCR. Sequenced using an Illumina HiSeq 2500. TCRbeta libraries were built by three rounds of nested PCR using primers (Table S4), following protocols modified from ARM-PCR. Before sequencing, PCR products of 200-500 bp were cut from the gel and purified using the QIAquick gel extraction kit. Processing in the source paper ran as follows. Trimmomatic was used to clean the reads, FLASH merged the cleaned reads into complete CDR3 sequences, and MiTCR assigned the sequences to V(D)J germline segments. Clonal diversity was computed as the inverse Simpson's index with VDJtools. In-frame sequences without a premature stop codon were defined as productive reads. Using fastp at Q25 and MiXCR, TCRdb reprocessed the public reads and kept productive beta chains. Rows with one shared CDR3 protein collapse into an entry with the most common genes and DNA. TCRdb's processing, not the study's, gives the V and J calls here. This sample has over 60,000 distinct CDR3 sequences in its table, and 75% to 90% of those were observed once. Clones ranked in the top ten supply 13% of the sample.

RNA was isolated from bulk unsorted tissue, and RNA quality was assessed with a NanoDrop ND-1000 and an Agilent 2100. Newly diagnosed lung cancer patients without prior chemotherapy who had been admitted for thoracic surgery in China between August and November 2014 were enrolled as donors. The study excluded patients who had received radiotherapy or chemotherapy before or who had another cancer at the same time. Surgical tissue pieces of 1-2 cm3 were preserved in RNAlater solution and stored at -80 °C until use. The sequence joins TRBV13 to TRBJ2-7, with the D call perhaps TRBD1 or TRBD2, each one matching 8 bases. Input material: lung tumor tissue. The sequence derives from a woman between 50 and 59 years old with non-small cell lung cancer. DNA sequence: TGTGCCAGCAGCTCTCAGGGGGCGGGAGGAATCTACGAGCAGTACTTC. Translated, this gives CASSSQGAGGIYEQYF.